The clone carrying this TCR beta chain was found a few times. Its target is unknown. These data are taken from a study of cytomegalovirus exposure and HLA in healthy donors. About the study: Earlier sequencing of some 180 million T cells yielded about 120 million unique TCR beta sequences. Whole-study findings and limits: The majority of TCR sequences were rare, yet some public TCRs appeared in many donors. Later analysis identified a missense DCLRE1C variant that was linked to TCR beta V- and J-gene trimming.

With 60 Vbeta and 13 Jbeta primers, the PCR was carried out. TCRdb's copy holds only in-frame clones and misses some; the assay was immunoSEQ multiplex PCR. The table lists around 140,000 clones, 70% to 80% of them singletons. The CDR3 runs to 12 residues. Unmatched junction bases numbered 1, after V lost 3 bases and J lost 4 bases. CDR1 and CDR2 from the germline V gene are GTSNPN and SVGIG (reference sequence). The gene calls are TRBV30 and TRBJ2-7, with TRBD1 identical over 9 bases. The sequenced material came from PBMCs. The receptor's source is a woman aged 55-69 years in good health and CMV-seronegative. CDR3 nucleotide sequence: TGTGCCTGGAGGGACAGGGGATACGAGCAGTACTTC. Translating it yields CAWRDRGYEQYF.